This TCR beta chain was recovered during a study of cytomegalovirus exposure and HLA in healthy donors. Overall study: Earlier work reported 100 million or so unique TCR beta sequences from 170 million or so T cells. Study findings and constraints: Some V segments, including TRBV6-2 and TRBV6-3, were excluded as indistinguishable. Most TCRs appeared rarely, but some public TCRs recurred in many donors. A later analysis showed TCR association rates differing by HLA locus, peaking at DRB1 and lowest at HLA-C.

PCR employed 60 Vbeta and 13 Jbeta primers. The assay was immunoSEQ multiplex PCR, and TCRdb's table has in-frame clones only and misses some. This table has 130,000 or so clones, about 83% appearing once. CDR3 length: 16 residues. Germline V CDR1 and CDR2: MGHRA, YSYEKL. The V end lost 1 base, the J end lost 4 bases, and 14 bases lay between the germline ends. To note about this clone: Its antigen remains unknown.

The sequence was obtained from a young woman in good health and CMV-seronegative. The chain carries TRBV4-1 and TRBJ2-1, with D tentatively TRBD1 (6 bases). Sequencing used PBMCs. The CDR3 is CASSQVLGASYNEQFF. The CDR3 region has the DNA TGCGCCAGCAGCCAAGTTCTGGGGGCTTCTTACAATGAGCAGTTCTTC.